Listed here are 22 T cell receptor beta chains from one sample, sequenced in a study of T cell responses to AZD1222 COVID-19 vaccine. TCRdb's table, derived via immunoSEQ multiplex PCR, lists solely in-frame clones and lacks some. Among some 120,000 clones listed, about 90% were seen once. The sequencing used peripheral blood, collected on day 0 of MenACWY control vaccination. Receptors originate from an adult in good health.

This clone was found once. The chain employs TRBV11-2 and TRBJ1-6, with 7 bases fitting TRBD1. Trimming cost V 6 bases and J 7 bases; bases outside gene matches: 9. From germline, CDR1 is SGHAT and CDR2 FQNNGV. This CDR3 is 15 amino acids long. For the CDR3, the DNA is TGTGCCAGCAGAACCACCGGGACAGACAATTCACCCCTCCACTTT. It is translated as CASRTTGTDNSPLHF.

The J gene is TRBJ1-6, the V gene TRBV6-5, with a tentative D call TRBD1 (5 bases). This CDR3 has 15 residues. V lost 0 bases and J 6 bases, leaving 9 bases between the germline ends. Germline V lookup: CDR1 MNHEY, CDR2 SVGAGI. This chain's CDR3 is CASSYSAGINSPLHF. CDR3 DNA sequence: TGTGCCAGCAGTTACTCGGCAGGGATTAATTCACCCCTCCACTTT.

The chain couples TRBV27 to TRBJ1-2; the match to TRBD1 covers 8 bases. Looked up from germline, CDR1 is MNHEY and CDR2 is SMNVEV (reference sequence). The ends lost 2 bases at V and 2 bases at J; junction bases unmatched: 4. CDR3 length equals 15 residues. CDR3 in amino acids: CASSLRQGMNYGYTF. Written as DNA, the CDR3 is TGTGCCAGCAGTTTAAGACAGGGGATGAACTATGGCTACACCTTC.

The chain is built from TRBV3-1 (or the pseudogene TRBV3-2) and TRBJ1-4, with TRBD1 matching over 7 bases. Unmatched junction bases numbered 7, after V lost 6 bases and J lost 6 bases. Germline V gene sequence: CDR1 LGHDT, CDR2 YNNKEL (reference sequence). The length of the CDR3 is 14 residues. CDR3 nucleotide sequence: TGTGCCAGCAGTACGACAGGGCTTGATGAAAAACTGTTTTTT. Its protein is CASSTTGLDEKLFF.

This clone was seen more than once but under ten times. The V call is TRBV29-1, the J call TRBJ2-7, with 7 bases fitting TRBD1. V dropped 5 bases and J dropped 4; count of bases not matched to a gene: 8. CDR1 SQVTM and CDR2 ANQGSEA come from the germline V gene. This CDR3 is 13 amino acids long. The CDR3, as DNA: TGCAGCGTTATGACAGGGCTCGGGTACGAGCAGTACTTC. It is translated as CSVMTGLGYEQYF.

Here the CDR3 DNA reads TGTGCCAGCAAGGGTAATGAAAAACTGTTTTTT. This translates into CASKGNEKLFF. The chain uses TRBV28 and TRBJ1-4; D unresolved. CDR1 and CDR2 (germline): MDHEN, SYDVKM. The CDR3 loop spans 11 amino acids. V was clipped by 7 bases and J by 4 bases, with 4 bases between them.

CDR3 region: CASSLGQGADTQYF. CDR3 DNA: TGTGCCAGCAGCTTAGGCCAGGGGGCAGATACGCAGTATTTT. The chain has TRBV7-9 and TRBJ2-3, with 7 bases identical to TRBD1. Germline CDR1 and CDR2: SEHNR and FQNEAQ (reference sequence). The CDR3 spans 14 residues. After removal of 1 base from V and 4 bases from J, the junction contained 2 bases not matched to a gene.

On this clone itself: The junction and the germline gene differ at one end; a read error may be behind it. In DNA form, the CDR3 reads TGCGCCAGCAGCTTTCCGGGACTAGCGGGCACCAGGGAGCTGTTTTTT. It codes for CASSFPGLAGTRELFF. The chain combines TRBV4-1 with TRBJ2-2; TRBD2 agrees at 12 bases. The CDR3 totals 16 residues. Germline V CDR1 and CDR2: MGHRA, YSYEKL.

This clone was found a few times. The rearrangement links TRBV19 to TRBJ1-3; a possible D gene is TRBD1 (6 bases). The CDR3 extends over 15 amino acids. CDR1 is LNHDA, CDR2 SQIVND, per germline (reference sequence). V was clipped by 5 bases and J by 2 bases, with 13 bases between them. CDR3 coding DNA: TGTGCCAGTAGTTGGGACACACGAGCTGGAAACACCATATATTTT. Protein product: CASSWDTRAGNTIYF.

This clone was detected a few times. In nucleotides, the CDR3 is TGTGCCAGCAGTGGGGGGGGGCTTACAACTAATGAAAAACTGTTTTTT. Its protein is CASSGGGLTTNEKLFF. J is TRBJ1-4 and V is TRBV2; D possibly corresponds to TRBD1 (6 bases). The germline gives CDR1 SNHLY, CDR2 FYNNEI. This CDR3 is 16 amino acids long. The V gene lost 4 bases and the J gene lost 0 bases, with 12 bases spanning the gap.

This chain uses TRBV12-3 or TRBV12-4 with TRBJ1-3; unclear D gene. Trimming removed 6 bases at V and 2 bases at J, with 5 bases between. The CDR3 loop spans 12 amino acids. CDR3 protein: CASSQTGNTIYF. CDR3 DNA: TGTGCCAGCAGCCAGACTGGAAACACCATATATTTT.

This sequence joins TRBV7-6 and TRBJ2-7, with D perhaps matching TRBD1 (5 bases). This CDR3 spans 14 amino acids. V was cut by 5 bases and J by 7 bases, with 18 bases left in between. CDR1 and CDR2 from the germline V gene are SGHVS and FNYEAQ. The CDR3 is CASSTDMEIGEQYF. CDR3 coding DNA: TGTGCCAGCAGCACGGACATGGAGATAGGAGAGCAGTACTTC.

This clone was found a few times. The V call is TRBV18, the J call TRBJ2-7; tentative D call: TRBD1 (5 bases). Per the germline V gene, CDR1 is KGHSH and CDR2 is LQKENI. CDR3 length: 14 amino acids. V was clipped by 2 bases and J by 0 bases, with 8 bases between them. The CDR3 is CASSPDRVSYEQYF. In nucleotides, the CDR3 is TGTGCCAGCTCACCAGACAGAGTCTCCTACGAGCAGTACTTC.

The chain joins TRBV19 to TRBJ2-6; 9 bases map to TRBD2. The V and J ends lost 3 bases and 2 bases, in that order; junction bases with no gene match: 5. Germline V CDR1 and CDR2: LNHDA, SQIVND (reference sequence). The CDR3 is 17 residues long. CDR3 sequence: CASSMMGLAAGANVLTF. The CDR3 DNA reads as TGTGCCAGTAGTATGATGGGACTAGCCGCTGGGGCCAACGTCCTGACTTTC.

This chain connects TRBV5-6 to TRBJ1-2, with D possibly matching TRBD1 (5 bases). This CDR3 contains 14 residues. Germline CDR1 SGHDT, CDR2 YYEEEE. V was clipped by 0 bases and J by 8 bases, with 14 bases between them. The CDR3 nucleotides read TGTGCCAGCAGCTTGGCAGCCAGGGTGCTCGGCTACACCTTC. Its translation is CASSLAARVLGYTF.

The V gene is TRBV7-8, the J gene TRBJ1-2; weak D call: TRBD1 (5 bases). The V and J ends lost 7 bases and 1 base respectively, with 19 bases between them. The germline V gene encodes CDR1 SGHVS and CDR2 FQNEAQ. The CDR3 totals 16 residues. In DNA form, the CDR3 reads TGTGCCAGCACCCTAGGGGTTTCAGGGCTTAACTATGGCTACACCTTC. Translated, it gives CASTLGVSGLNYGYTF.

The chain combines TRBV23-1 with TRBJ1-5; D unclear. TRBV23-1 is identified as an open reading frame with a role that is uncertain. The CDR3 is made up of 14 amino acids. Trimming removed 4 bases at V and 6 bases at J, with 13 bases between. Here the CDR3 DNA reads TGCGCCAGCAGTCTCCCGGGATGTAGTCAGCCCCAGCATTTT. It encodes CASSLPGCSQPQHF.

The chain uses TRBV28 and TRBJ2-3, with 8 bases identical to TRBD2. The length of the CDR3 is 15 residues. With V trimmed by 7 bases and J by 2 bases, 8 bases remained unmatched. CDR1 and CDR2 from the germline V gene are MDHEN and SYDVKM. Here the CDR3 reads CASTFPGLDTDTQYF. For the CDR3, the DNA is TGTGCCAGCACTTTCCCGGGACTAGACACAGATACGCAGTATTTT.

This clone was counted a single time. The CDR3 is CASSLLFGGAGDTEAFF. CDR3 bases: TGTGCCAGCAGCTTACTTTTTGGTGGGGCTGGGGATACTGAAGCTTTCTTT. The V gene is TRBV7-8, the J gene TRBJ1-1, with a possible D match to TRBD1 (5 bases). Germline V gene data show CDR1 as SGHVS and CDR2 as FQNEAQ. The CDR3 is 17 amino acids. V was trimmed by 2 bases and J by 5 bases, leaving 21 bases between them.

This clone was observed a handful of times. V gene TRBV7-9 combines with J gene TRBJ2-5; D perhaps matches TRBD1 (5 bases). Germline V lookup: CDR1 SEHNR, CDR2 FQNEAQ (reference sequence). CDR3 length equals 15 residues. V lost 0 bases and J 2 bases, leaving 10 bases between the germline ends. CDR3: CASSLAGATQETQYF. In DNA, the CDR3 is TGTGCCAGCAGCTTAGCTGGGGCCACGCAAGAGACCCAGTACTTC. Drawing the rest from reference TRBV7-9 and TRBJ2-5, the complete variable domain is DTGVSQNPRHKITKRGQNVTFRCDPISEHNRLYWYRQTLGQGPEFLTYFQNEAQLEKSRLLSDRFSAERPKGSFSTLEIQRTEQGDSAMYLCASSLAGATQETQYFGPGTRLLVL.

V usage is TRBV3-1 (or the pseudogene TRBV3-2) and J usage is TRBJ2-7, with 10 bases matching TRBD1. There are 13 residues in the CDR3. Trimming at V came to 6 bases and at J to 4 bases, leaving 3 bases not matched to a gene. Germline lookup yields CDR1 LGHDT and CDR2 YNNKEL (reference sequence). This CDR3 is CASRGQGEYEQYV. The CDR3 nucleotides are TGTGCCAGCAGAGGACAGGGGGAATACGAGCAGTACGTC.

The V and J genes are TRBV6-5 and TRBJ1-1, with a tentative D call TRBD1 (6 bases). This CDR3 region has 14 residues. V lost 7 bases to trimming and J lost 1 base, with 13 bases between them. The V gene's germline CDR1 is MNHEY and CDR2 SVGAGI. The CDR3 protein is CASNQGGANTEAFF. The CDR3 DNA reads TGTGCCAGCAACCAAGGGGGAGCGAACACTGAAGCTTTCTTT.